The rows below give T cell receptor beta chains drawn from one sample of a study of radiotherapy plus CTLA-4 blockade in lung cancer. This table comes from immunoSEQ multiplex PCR, and its TCRdb copy is limited to in-frame clones, with some not included. The repertoire holds 95,000 to 150,000 clones, with about 87% as singletons. Source: peripheral blood, taken from a patient treated with radiotherapy plus ipilimumab. Every receptor here comes from a human donor with non-small cell lung cancer that progressed on radiotherapy plus ipilimumab. Both conserved end residues are part of each CDR3. The D gene is left open where the match is weak. Size tells how often a clone was seen (once, few, many) or the class of an expanded clone, and some rows leave it out.

V gene	clone size	D gene	J gene	CDR3 protein	CDR3 DNA
TRBV18	-	-	TRBJ1-1	CASSPRAGGNTEAFF	TGTGCCAGCTCACCCCGGGCTGGAGGGAACACTGAAGCTTTCTTT
TRBV25-1	-	-	TRBJ1-3	CASTGYSGNTIYF	TGTGCCAGCACTGGGTACTCTGGAAACACCATATATTTT
TRBV6-1	-	-	TRBJ2-1	CASSEGPGKQFF	TGTGCCAGCAGTGAAGGGCCGGGAAAGCAGTTCTTC
TRBV30	-	TRBD2	TRBJ2-7	CAWSRPRGGVGSYEQYF	TGTGCCTGGAGCCGCCCGAGGGGAGGGGTGGGCTCCTACGAGCAGTACTTC
TRBV19	-	-	TRBJ1-5	CASSIRDSNQPQHF	TGTGCCAGTAGTATCAGGGACAGCAATCAGCCCCAGCATTTT
TRBV4-1	-	TRBD1	TRBJ1-2	CASSQGVTGASGGGYTF	TGCGCCAGCAGCCAAGGGGTTACAGGGGCCTCTGGGGGTGGCTACACCTTC
TRBV7-8	-	-	TRBJ2-7	CASSSSSGGVGEQYF	TGTGCCAGCAGCTCTAGCTCAGGGGGGGTCGGCGAGCAGTACTTC
TRBV5-1	-	TRBD2	TRBJ2-3	CASSRLAGRTDTQYF	TGCGCCAGCTCGCGACTAGCGGGGCGCACAGATACGCAGTATTTT
TRBV2	-	TRBD1	TRBJ2-2	CASRQGAYAGELFF	TGTGCCAGCAGGCAGGGGGCTTACGCCGGGGAGCTGTTTTTT
TRBV18	-	-	TRBJ2-2	CASSPQSPDTGELFF	TGTGCCAGCTCACCTCAATCTCCGGACACCGGGGAGCTGTTTTTT
TRBV30	-	-	TRBJ1-2	CAWREVYGYTF	TGTGCCTGGAGAGAGGTCTATGGCTACACCTTC
TRBV7-9	-	-	TRBJ1-4	CASSRNEKLFF	TGTGCCAGCAGCCGTAATGAAAAACTGTTTTTT
TRBV10-3	few	-	TRBJ2-2	CAISETPNTGELFF	TGTGCCATCAGTGAGACACCGAACACCGGGGAGCTGTTTTTT
TRBV7-8	once	TRBD1	TRBJ2-7	CASSLGQGVSARTF	TGTGCCAGCAGCTTAGGACAGGGAGTGAGTGCACGCACTTTC
TRBV7-9	-	-	TRBJ2-1	CASSLVGIDEQFF	TGTGCCAGCAGCTTAGTAGGGATTGATGAGCAGTTCTTC
TRBV7-3	-	-	TRBJ1-5	CASSLRSQIPQHF	TGTGCCAGCAGCCTAAGGTCCCAGATTCCCCAGCATTTT
TRBV11-1	-	TRBD2	TRBJ2-1	CASSSTSGTYNEQFF	TGTGCCAGCAGCTCGACTAGCGGGACCTACAATGAGCAGTTCTTC
TRBV19	-	TRBD1	TRBJ1-1	CASSNYPGTVNTEAFF	TGTGCCAGTAGTAACTACCCCGGGACAGTCAACACTGAAGCTTTCTTT
TRBV11-2	-	TRBD2	TRBJ2-7	CASSFGIAGSEQYF	TGTGCCAGCAGCTTTGGCATAGCGGGATCCGAGCAGTACTTC
TRBV18	-	-	TRBJ2-7	CASSPLASSYEQYF	TGTGCCAGCTCACCACTGGCCAGTTCCTACGAGCAGTACTTC
TRBV19	once	-	TRBJ2-1	CASSMTGAEVNEQFF	TGTGCCAGTAGTATGACGGGGGCCGAGGTTAATGAGCAGTTCTTC
TRBV2	-	-	TRBJ1-5	CASMDSFNQPQHF	TGTGCCAGCATGGACAGCTTCAATCAGCCCCAGCATTTT
TRBV28	-	TRBD1	TRBJ1-2	CASRPTQTGLYGYTF	TGTGCCAGCAGACCTACCCAGACAGGGCTCTATGGCTACACCTTC
TRBV10-3	-	TRBD2	TRBJ2-3	CAISSSGTSGFTDTQYF	TGTGCCATCAGTTCCTCCGGGACTAGCGGATTCACAGATACGCAGTATTTT
TRBV5-8	-	-	TRBJ1-5	CASSLITQNQPQHF	TGTGCCAGCAGCTTGATCACTCAGAATCAGCCCCAGCATTTT
TRBV19	-	TRBD1	TRBJ2-7	CASNPTGATTEQYF	TGTGCCAGTAATCCGACAGGGGCTACAACCGAGCAGTACTTC
TRBV11-2	-	TRBD1	TRBJ1-1	CASTYRGSLNTEAFF	TGTGCCAGCACCTACAGGGGCTCCCTGAACACTGAAGCTTTCTTT
TRBV2	once	TRBD1	TRBJ2-2	CASRVGTGIPGELFF	TGTGCCAGCAGGGTAGGGACAGGGATTCCCGGGGAGCTGTTTTTT
TRBV27	-	-	TRBJ1-2	CASSGANDPYGYTF	TGTGCCAGCAGTGGGGCCAACGACCCTTATGGCTACACCTTC
TRBV7-9	few	TRBD2	TRBJ2-1	CASSLGLAGGLSYNEQFF	TGTGCCAGCAGCTTAGGACTAGCGGGAGGTCTATCCTACAATGAGCAGTTCTTC
TRBV7-3	-	TRBD2	TRBJ2-3	CASSLKGLAGITDTQYF	TGTGCCAGCAGCTTAAAGGGACTAGCGGGAATCACAGATACGCAGTATTTT
TRBV2	-	-	TRBJ2-3	CASSSRQTTDTQYF	TGTGCCAGCAGCTCAAGACAAACCACAGATACGCAGTATTTT
TRBV2	-	-	TRBJ1-5	CASTPFRGANQPQHF	TGTGCCAGCACCCCTTTTAGAGGGGCCAATCAGCCCCAGCATTTT
TRBV19	-	-	TRBJ1-3	CASSIAAPGNTIYF	TGTGCCAGTAGTATCGCGGCACCAGGAAACACCATATATTTT
TRBV5-1	-	-	TRBJ2-1	CASSLGLRHEQFF	TGCGCCAGCAGCTTGGGACTCCGTCATGAGCAGTTCTTC
TRBV2	once	TRBD2	TRBJ2-7	CASTLSAGVGVSYEQYF	TGTGCCAGCACCCTAAGCGCGGGAGTCGGGGTTTCATACGAGCAGTACTTC
TRBV27	-	-	TRBJ2-7	CASSLSYSYEQYF	TGTGCCAGCAGTTTATCTTACTCCTACGAGCAGTACTTC
TRBV4-1	-	-	TRBJ2-1	CASSQEARLTPADEQFF	TGCGCCAGCAGCCAAGAAGCCCGACTAACCCCGGCGGATGAGCAGTTCTTC
TRBV30	once	-	TRBJ2-7	CAWSVGSGYEQYF	TGTGCCTGGAGTGTAGGGTCCGGATACGAGCAGTACTTC
TRBV5-6	-	-	TRBJ2-7	CASSFRIRELYEQYF	TGTGCCAGCAGCTTTCGGATCAGGGAGTTGTACGAGCAGTACTTC
TRBV11-2	-	-	TRBJ2-3	CASSLGVGGTDTQYF	TGTGCCAGCAGCTTAGGTGTTGGCGGCACAGATACGCAGTATTTT
TRBV5-1	-	TRBD1	TRBJ2-7	CASSPVDRSYEQYF	TGCGCCAGCAGCCCTGTGGACAGGAGCTACGAGCAGTACTTC
TRBV13	-	-	TRBJ1-1	CASSFMSTEAFF	TGTGCCAGCAGCTTTATGAGCACTGAAGCTTTCTTT
TRBV5-4	-	TRBD2	TRBJ2-4	CASSSYGLAGDVIQYF	TGTGCCAGCAGCTCCTACGGACTAGCGGGAGATGTCATTCAGTACTTC
TRBV18	-	-	TRBJ1-1	CASSGTANTEAFF	TGTGCCAGCTCCGGGACGGCCAACACTGAAGCTTTCTTT
TRBV23-1	-	TRBD2	TRBJ2-7	CASSLSSGYEQYF	TGCGCCAGCAGTCTCTCTAGCGGCTACGAGCAGTACTTC
TRBV7-9	-	TRBD2	TRBJ2-1	CASSPPPSGREYNEQFF	TGTGCCAGCAGCCCCCCACCTAGCGGGAGGGAGTACAATGAGCAGTTCTTC
TRBV27	-	-	TRBJ1-1	CASSTLGAAEAEAFF	TGTGCCAGCAGTACCCTCGGGGCCGCCGAGGCTGAAGCTTTCTTT
TRBV6-5	once	-	TRBJ1-1	CASSRGTSNTEAFF	TGTGCCAGCAGTCGTGGGACATCGAACACTGAAGCTTTCTTT
TRBV18	-	-	TRBJ2-1	CASSPRADGGQFF	TGTGCCAGCTCACCCAGGGCAGATGGAGGGCAGTTCTTC